A single sample is the source of the 22 T cell receptor beta chains below, sequenced in a study of cytomegalovirus exposure and HLA in healthy donors. This PCR relied on a set of 60 Vbeta primers and 13 Jbeta primers. Libraries were prepared by immunoSEQ multiplex PCR; TCRdb keeps only in-frame clonotypes and omits some of them. The sample shows tens of thousands of clones, 73% of them seen only once. The material sequenced was PBMCs. These receptors originate from a man aged 50 to 60 in good health and CMV-seronegative.

This clone appeared a few times. The gene calls are TRBV9 and TRBJ1-4; D perhaps matches TRBD1 (6 bases). The CDR3 is 15 amino acids. Trimming took 0 bases from V and 0 from J, leaving 6 bases between them. The germline gives CDR1 SGDLS, CDR2 YYNGEE. The CDR3 DNA reads TGTGCCAGCAGCGTAGAGGGGGCAACTAATGAAAAACTGTTTTTT. It yields the protein CASSVEGATNEKLFF. Full variable domain (outside the CDR3, taken from reference TRBV9 and TRBJ1-4): DSGVTQTPKHLITATGQRVTLRCSPRSGDLSVYWYQQSLDQGLQFLIQYYNGEERAKGNILERFSAQQFPDLHSELNLSSLELGDSALYFCASSVEGATNEKLFFGSGTQLSVL.

The chain couples TRBV7-2 to TRBJ2-5, with TRBD2 matching over 9 bases. V gave up 4 bases and J gave up 1 base; unmatched junction bases: 7. This CDR3 has 16 residues. Germline values: CDR1 SGHTA, CDR2 FQGNSA. The CDR3 DNA reads TGTGCCAGCAGCTCGGGAGCGGGGGGCGGCCAAGAGACCCAGTACTTC. Its protein product is CASSSGAGGGQETQYF.

This chain connects TRBV5-4 to TRBJ1-1; D is ambiguous. In germline, CDR1 is SGHNT, CDR2 YYREEE (reference sequence). The ends were cut back, 4 bases at V and 0 bases at J, with 10 bases in the middle. The length of the CDR3 is 14 residues. The DNA for the CDR3 is TGTGCCAGCAGCCCCAAGAACATGAACACTGAAGCTTTCTTT. As protein: CASSPKNMNTEAFF.

The V call is TRBV25-1, the J call TRBJ1-2; weak D call: TRBD1 (5 bases). Germline V lookup: CDR1 MGHDK, CDR2 SYGVNS. CDR3 length: 14 residues. Trimming removed 3 bases from V and 7 bases from J, with 15 bases in between. The CDR3 DNA follows: TGTGCCAGCAGTGAGCCCTGGGGGGGAAGTGGCTACACCTTC. Translation: CASSEPWGGSGYTF.

This clone was observed a single time. The genes are TRBV6-4 and TRBJ2-1, with TRBD2 matching over 13 bases. The CDR3 covers 15 residues. The V gene end was trimmed by 5 bases and the J gene end by 7 bases; junction bases not matched to a gene: 5. In germline, CDR1 is MRHNA, CDR2 SNTAGT. CDR3 in amino acids: CASSSTSGGNNEQFF. CDR3 in DNA: TGTGCCAGCAGTTCGACTAGCGGGGGGAATAATGAGCAGTTCTTC.

This clone was observed a single time. This chain links TRBV2 with TRBJ1-5; TRBD1 is a possible D gene (5 bases). Per the germline V gene, CDR1 is SNHLY and CDR2 is FYNNEI. This CDR3 is 14 amino acids long. Trimming stripped 4 bases from V and 1 base from J, with 8 bases between. CDR3 bases: TGTGCCAGCAGTGTGGGGGGGAGCAATCAGCCCCAGCATTTT. Translation gives CASSVGGSNQPQHF.

This rearrangement joins TRBV11-2 to TRBJ1-1, with a weak D call TRBD1 (5 bases). With 4 bases removed from V and 11 bases from J, the gap between germline ends came to 17 bases. Germline CDR1 is SGHAT and CDR2 is FQNNGV. This CDR3 is built from 13 residues. As DNA, the CDR3 is TGTGCCAGCAGCTCCCTTGGGTGGGGGGATGCTTTCTTT. Its protein is CASSSLGWGDAFF.

The chain carries TRBV5-1 and TRBJ1-6; D perhaps matches TRBD1 (6 bases). Germline loops: CDR1 SGHRS, CDR2 YFSETQ. Deletions cut 2 bases from V and 7 bases from J, with 25 bases between. The CDR3 has 19 amino acids. CDR3 DNA: TGCGCCAGCAGCTTTGGGGCTGGGGGCGTTTGGGGAGTCAATTCACCCCTCCACTTT. Translated, it gives CASSFGAGGVWGVNSPLHF.

A single count supports this clone. The chain carries TRBV5-1 and TRBJ2-3, with 8 bases identical to TRBD2. Germline lookup yields CDR1 SGHRS and CDR2 YFSETQ. CDR3 size: 15 residues. J was trimmed by 2 bases and V by 6 bases; bases with no gene match: 8. This CDR3 reads CASTSGGPFTDTQYF. The DNA of the CDR3 is TGCGCCAGCACCTCGGGGGGGCCGTTCACAGATACGCAGTATTTT.

This clone was seen a handful of times. The V and J genes are TRBV5-1 and TRBJ1-1; 7 bases match TRBD1. Trimming removed 4 bases from V and 0 bases from J; junction bases left unmatched: 3. Germline loops: CDR1 SGHRS, CDR2 YFSETQ. This CDR3 has 14 residues. The CDR3 bases are TGCGCCAGCAGCGCAGGGGGGATGAACACTGAAGCTTTCTTT. Translation gives CASSAGGMNTEAFF.

The V call is TRBV19, the J call TRBJ2-2; 7 bases are a match to TRBD2. The V segment lost 10 bases and the J segment 6 bases; nucleotides outside the gene matches: 8. Germline V lookup: CDR1 LNHDA, CDR2 SQIVND (reference sequence). The CDR3 consists of 13 residues. The CDR3 protein is CATRGGLAGELFF. The CDR3 bases are TGTGCCACCCGCGGGGGATTGGCCGGGGAGCTGTTTTTT.

The V gene is TRBV5-5, the J gene TRBJ1-2; maybe TRBD1 (6 bases). V was cut by 2 bases and J by 0 bases, with 8 bases left in between. This CDR3 has 14 amino acids. Germline V lookup: CDR1 SGHKS, CDR2 YYEKEE (reference sequence). The CDR3 spells CASSLGGANYGYTF. Written as DNA, the CDR3 is TGTGCCAGCAGCTTAGGGGGGGCTAACTATGGCTACACCTTC.

This chain connects TRBV10-1 to TRBJ2-7, with 7 bases lining up with TRBD1. Germline trimming cut 3 bases from V and 2 bases from J; bases unmatched to any gene: 4. CDR1 WNHNN and CDR2 SYGVQD come from the germline V gene (reference sequence). The CDR3 runs 14 residues. The CDR3 is CASSEETGPYEQYF. Written as DNA, the CDR3 is TGCGCCAGCAGTGAAGAGACAGGGCCCTACGAGCAGTACTTC.

The CDR3 sequence: CASRGQAAGNTIYF. The CDR3 DNA reads as TGTGCCAGTAGGGGACAGGCGGCTGGAAACACCATATATTTT. The chain joins TRBV19 to TRBJ1-3; 8 positions match TRBD1. This CDR3 is 14 amino acids long. CDR1 and CDR2 (germline): LNHDA, SQIVND (reference sequence). The junction had 3 bases not matched to a gene; V was cut back by 6 bases and J by 2 bases.

This clone has just one count. V gene TRBV7-3 combines with J gene TRBJ1-1; D unclear. There are 13 residues in the CDR3. The germline gives CDR1 SGHTA, CDR2 FQGTGA. V lost 3 bases, J lost 1 base, and 6 bases lay in between. The CDR3 spells CASSFGTNTEAFF. The DNA of the CDR3 is TGTGCCAGCAGCTTCGGTACGAACACTGAAGCTTTCTTT.

The chain combines TRBV21-1 with TRBJ1-6; TRBD1 was called by the table and not checked on the DNA. TRBV21-1 is a pseudogene segment. This CDR3 spans 16 amino acids. The CDR3 protein is CASSKGKARGASPLHF. The CDR3 nucleotides read TGTGCCAGCAGCAAAGGAAAGGCCAGGGGCGCATCACCCCTCCACTTT.

The rearrangement joins TRBV5-1 to TRBJ2-1; TRBD2 matches at 8 bases. CDR3 length equals 15 residues. V trimming: 6 bases; J trimming: 5 bases; junction bases outside the gene matches: 10. Germline assignment: CDR1 SGHRS and CDR2 YFSETQ. The chain's CDR3 is CASIPAGGAHNEQFF. As DNA, the CDR3 is TGCGCCAGCATCCCGGCCGGGGGGGCCCACAATGAGCAGTTCTTC.

The gene calls are TRBV10-1 and TRBJ1-5; 11 nucleotides agree with TRBD1. The CDR3 covers 18 residues. CDR1 and CDR2 (germline): WNHNN, SYGVQD (reference sequence). Trimming cost V 3 bases and J 1 base; bases outside gene matches: 8. DNA for the CDR3: TGCGCCAGCAGTGAATTAAGGACAGGGGGCTGGAGCAATCAGCCCCAGCATTTT. Translated, it gives CASSELRTGGWSNQPQHF.

The chain recombines TRBV5-1 with TRBJ2-1; 10 bases are a match to TRBD2. Trimming removed 4 bases from V and 2 bases from J; junction bases left unmatched: 18. This CDR3 has 20 residues. Germline V CDR1 and CDR2: SGHRS, YFSETQ. CDR3 protein: CASSRGRGASGGTTYNEQFF. The DNA of the CDR3 is TGCGCCAGCAGCCGCGGGAGGGGGGCTAGCGGGGGAACGACCTACAATGAGCAGTTCTTC.

The V gene is TRBV5-4, the J gene TRBJ2-3; 7 bases map to TRBD1. With 2 bases clipped from V and 2 bases from J, the junction kept 11 bases outside the gene matches. CDR3 length: 17 residues. Germline-derived CDR1 and CDR2 are SGHNT and YYREEE (reference sequence). The CDR3 spells CASSFPRQGVATDTQYF. CDR3 bases: TGTGCCAGCAGCTTTCCTAGACAGGGAGTGGCCACAGATACGCAGTATTTT.

This chain uses TRBV19 with TRBJ2-3, with D maybe TRBD1 (5 bases). Germline V gives CDR1 LNHDA, CDR2 SQIVND (reference sequence). The V gene lost 5 bases and the J gene lost 3 bases, with 18 bases spanning the gap. This CDR3 is built from 16 residues. The CDR3 reads CASSSSEGKGTDTQYF. CDR3 DNA sequence: TGTGCCAGTAGTTCTTCGGAAGGCAAGGGGACAGATACGCAGTATTTT.

The V gene is TRBV30, the J gene TRBJ2-5, with D perhaps matching TRBD1 (6 bases). The J call may be faulty, since TRBJ2-7 better matches the DNA end. CDR1 and CDR2 (germline): GTSNPN, SVGIG (reference sequence). This CDR3 has 13 amino acids. CDR3 DNA: TGTGCCTGGACGACCCAGGGGCTCTACGAGCAGTACTTC. Encoded protein: CAWTTQGLYEQYF.